The next 12 T cell receptor beta chains were all read from a single sample in a study of OX40 agonist ivuxolimab in advanced cancers. Here immunoSEQ multiplex PCR was the method, and the copy in TCRdb shows in-frame clones only, minus some. Among some 55,000 clones listed, around 85% were seen once. Sequencing used CD4+ or CD8+ T cells sorted from blood, obtained in a trial of the OX40 agonist ivuxolimab. The receptors were gathered from an adult with an advanced solid tumor such as melanoma, head and neck, liver or kidney cancer.

The V and J genes are TRBV7-8 and TRBJ2-3; D may be TRBD1 or TRBD2 (5 bases each). The CDR3 spans 15 residues. Trimming cost V 5 bases and J 4 bases, with 16 bases left between them. The germline V gene encodes CDR1 SGHVS and CDR2 FQNEAQ. DNA for the CDR3: TGTGCCAGCAGCGAGACGGGGACGAGCCCAGATACGCAGTATTTT. Encoded protein: CASSETGTSPDTQYF.

The chain joins TRBV19 to TRBJ1-1; TRBD1 matches at 7 bases. Germline lookup yields CDR1 LNHDA and CDR2 SQIVND (reference sequence). This CDR3 comprises 14 residues. V shed 9 bases and J 0 bases; nucleotides not matched to a gene: 7. The CDR3 sequence: CASAGGHLNTEAFF. In DNA, the CDR3 is TGTGCCAGCGCAGGGGGACACTTGAACACTGAAGCTTTCTTT.

This chain links TRBV2 with TRBJ1-4; TRBD1 might be the D (5 bases). Germline V gives CDR1 SNHLY, CDR2 FYNNEI. Deletions cut 3 bases from V and 8 bases from J, with 13 bases between. CDR3 length equals 14 residues. The CDR3 sequence is CASSDGRVKEKLFF. The CDR3 nucleotides are TGTGCCAGCAGTGACGGCAGGGTAAAGGAAAAACTGTTTTTT.

The gene calls are TRBV7-9 and TRBJ2-7; D remains ambiguous. Germline assignment: CDR1 SEHNR and CDR2 FQNEAQ (reference sequence). The CDR3 is 12 residues long. V dropped 3 bases and J dropped 0 bases, with 3 bases sitting between them. CDR3 sequence (DNA): TGTGCCAGCAGCTTTAGCTCCTACGAGCAGTACTTC. Its translation is CASSFSSYEQYF.

V gene TRBV21-1 combines with J gene TRBJ1-1. TRBV21-1 is a recognized pseudogene. The length of the CDR3 is 13 residues. DNA for the CDR3: TGTGCCAGCAGCAAAGAGGGGAACACTGAAGCTTTCTTT. Translation: CASSKEGNTEAFF.

CDR3: CASSIGGIPYEQYF. Here the CDR3 DNA reads TGTGCCAGTAGTATCGGGGGGATCCCCTACGAGCAGTACTTC. The V gene is TRBV19, the J gene TRBJ2-7, with TRBD2 matching over 7 bases. The length of the CDR3 is 14 residues. The V gene end was trimmed by 3 bases and the J gene end by 2 bases; junction bases not matched to a gene: 4. Germline CDR1 LNHDA, CDR2 SQIVND (reference sequence).

The rearrangement uses TRBV12-2 and TRBJ2-1; TRBD1 is the table's D call and was not checked against the DNA. TRBV12-2 constitutes a pseudogene. The CDR3 has 15 amino acids. CDR3 residues: CASRSLRGRCNEQFF. The CDR3 nucleotides read TGTGCAAGTCGCTCCTTAAGGGGTAGGTGTAATGAGCAGTTCTTC.

The chain has TRBV27 and TRBJ1-6; possible D gene TRBD1, 6 bases. Trimming took off 6 bases at V and 3 bases at J, with 15 bases between the two ends. Germline V gene sequence: CDR1 MNHEY, CDR2 SMNVEV (reference sequence). CDR3 length: 16 amino acids. This chain's CDR3 is CASRDLQGHYNSPLHF. In DNA form, the CDR3 reads TGTGCCAGCAGGGACTTACAGGGTCACTATAATTCACCCCTCCACTTT.

The CDR3 spells CASSSDTRNQPQHF. Written as DNA, the CDR3 is TGTGCCAGCAGCTCGGACACGCGCAATCAGCCCCAGCATTTT. The rearrangement links TRBV11-2 to TRBJ1-5; a weak D match, TRBD1 (5 bases). Germline V gives CDR1 SGHAT, CDR2 FQNNGV. The CDR3 consists of 14 residues. Trimming took 4 bases from V and 2 from J, leaving 9 bases between them.

J is TRBJ2-2 and V is TRBV19; D gene uncertain. V shed 6 bases and J shed 0 bases, with 11 bases lying between them. The CDR3 contains 15 residues. CDR1 LNHDA and CDR2 SQIVND come from the germline V gene (reference sequence). For the CDR3, the DNA is TGTGCCAGTAGCCCTCGGCGAACGAACACCGGGGAGCTGTTTTTT. It codes for CASSPRRTNTGELFF. Full variable domain (rest looked up from reference TRBV19 and TRBJ2-2): DGGITQSPKYLFRKEGQNVTLSCEQNLNHDAMYWYRQDPGQGLRLIYYSQIVNDFQKGDIAEGYSVSREKKESFPLTVTSAQKNPTAFYLCASSPRRTNTGELFFGEGSRLTVL.

The chain recombines TRBV27 with TRBJ1-2; TRBD1 is a possible D gene (5 bases). Between the trimmed V and J ends, which lost 6 bases and 1 base, there was a span of 9 bases. This CDR3 contains 13 residues. Germline V gene data show CDR1 as MNHEY and CDR2 as SMNVEV (reference sequence). The CDR3 loop reads CASSRQNNYGYTF. CDR3 nucleotide sequence: TGTGCCAGCAGCAGACAGAATAACTATGGCTACACCTTC.

The chain employs TRBV6-5 and TRBJ1-1; 8 bases fit TRBD1. This CDR3 is 15 amino acids long. The germline gives CDR1 MNHEY, CDR2 SVGAGI. J gave up 1 base and V 6 bases, and 7 bases lay outside the gene matches. The CDR3 is CASRGMDRANTEAFF. CDR3 sequence (DNA): TGTGCCAGCAGGGGTATGGACAGGGCGAACACTGAAGCTTTCTTT.